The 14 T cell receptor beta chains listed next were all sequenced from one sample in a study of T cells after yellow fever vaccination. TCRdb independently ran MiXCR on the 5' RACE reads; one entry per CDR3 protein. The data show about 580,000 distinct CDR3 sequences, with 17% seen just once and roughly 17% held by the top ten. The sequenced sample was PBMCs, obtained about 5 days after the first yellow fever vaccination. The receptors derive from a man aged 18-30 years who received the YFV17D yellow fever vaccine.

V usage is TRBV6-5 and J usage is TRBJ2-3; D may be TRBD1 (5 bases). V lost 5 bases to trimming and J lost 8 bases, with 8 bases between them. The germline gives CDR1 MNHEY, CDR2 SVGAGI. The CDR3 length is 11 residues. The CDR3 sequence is CASSQGITQYF. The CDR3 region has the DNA TGTGCCAGCAGTCAGGGCATTACGCAGTATTTT.

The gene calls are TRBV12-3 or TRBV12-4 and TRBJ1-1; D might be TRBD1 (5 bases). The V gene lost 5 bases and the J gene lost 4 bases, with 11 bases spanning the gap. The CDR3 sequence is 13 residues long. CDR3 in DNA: TGTGCCAGCAGTCGCAGGGAAGGCACTGAAGCTTTCTTT. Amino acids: CASSRREGTEAFF.

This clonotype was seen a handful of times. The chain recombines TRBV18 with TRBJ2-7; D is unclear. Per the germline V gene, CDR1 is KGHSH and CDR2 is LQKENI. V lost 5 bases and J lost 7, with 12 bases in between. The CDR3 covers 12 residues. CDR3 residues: CASSASSREQYF. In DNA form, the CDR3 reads TGTGCCAGCTCAGCCTCTTCCAGGGAGCAGTACTTC.

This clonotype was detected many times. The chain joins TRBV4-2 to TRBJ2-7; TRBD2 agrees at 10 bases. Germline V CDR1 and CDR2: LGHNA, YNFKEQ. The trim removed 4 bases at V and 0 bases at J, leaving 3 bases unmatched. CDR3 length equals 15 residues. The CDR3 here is CASSPERGGSYEQYF. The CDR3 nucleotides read TGTGCCAGCAGCCCCGAGCGGGGGGGCTCCTACGAGCAGTACTTC.

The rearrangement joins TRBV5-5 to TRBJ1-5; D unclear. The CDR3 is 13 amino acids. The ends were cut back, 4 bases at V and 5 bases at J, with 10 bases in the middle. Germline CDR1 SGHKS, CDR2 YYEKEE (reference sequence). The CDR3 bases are TGTGCCAGCAGCATACTTCGAGATCAGCCCCAGCATTTT. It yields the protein CASSILRDQPQHF.

CDR3 protein: CASRGTRYNEQFF. CDR3 coding DNA: TGTGCCAGCAGGGGGACAAGGTACAATGAGCAGTTCTTC. The chain carries TRBV27 and TRBJ2-1, with D possibly being TRBD1 (6 bases). Trimming removed 6 bases at V and 4 bases at J, with 10 bases between. Per germline, CDR1 MNHEY and CDR2 SMNVEV (reference sequence). This CDR3 is 13 amino acids long.

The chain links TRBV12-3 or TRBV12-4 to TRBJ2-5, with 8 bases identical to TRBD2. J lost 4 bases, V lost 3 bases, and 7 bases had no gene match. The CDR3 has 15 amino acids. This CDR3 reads CASSFSGGGRETQYF. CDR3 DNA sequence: TGTGCCAGCAGTTTTTCGGGCGGGGGGCGAGAGACCCAGTACTTC.

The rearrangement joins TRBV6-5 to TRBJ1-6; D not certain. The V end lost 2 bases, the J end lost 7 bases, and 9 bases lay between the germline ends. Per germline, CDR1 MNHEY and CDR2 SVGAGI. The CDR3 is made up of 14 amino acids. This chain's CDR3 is CASSYSQRNSPLHF. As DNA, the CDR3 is TGTGCCAGCAGTTACAGCCAAAGAAATTCACCCCTCCACTTT.

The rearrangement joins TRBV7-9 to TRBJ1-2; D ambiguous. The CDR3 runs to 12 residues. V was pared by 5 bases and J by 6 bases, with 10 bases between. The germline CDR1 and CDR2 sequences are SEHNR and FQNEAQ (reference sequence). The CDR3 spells CASSRELDGYTF. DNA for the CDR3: TGTGCCAGCAGCAGGGAATTAGATGGCTACACCTTC.

CDR3 region: CASSIGLEGTEQFF. The CDR3 nucleotides are TGTGCCAGTAGTATTGGATTAGAGGGGACTGAGCAGTTCTTC. The V and J genes are TRBV19 and TRBJ2-1; D could derive from TRBD1 or TRBD2 (5 bases each). The germline CDR1 and CDR2 sequences are LNHDA and SQIVND (reference sequence). This CDR3 has 14 residues. V lost 3 bases to trimming and J lost 9 bases, with 15 bases between them.

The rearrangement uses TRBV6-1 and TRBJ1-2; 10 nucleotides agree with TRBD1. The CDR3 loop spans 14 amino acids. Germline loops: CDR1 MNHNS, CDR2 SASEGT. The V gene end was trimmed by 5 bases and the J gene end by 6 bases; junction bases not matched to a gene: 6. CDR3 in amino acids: CASSRTGGSDGYTF. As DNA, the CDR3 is TGTGCCAGCAGTCGGACAGGGGGTTCGGATGGCTACACCTTC.

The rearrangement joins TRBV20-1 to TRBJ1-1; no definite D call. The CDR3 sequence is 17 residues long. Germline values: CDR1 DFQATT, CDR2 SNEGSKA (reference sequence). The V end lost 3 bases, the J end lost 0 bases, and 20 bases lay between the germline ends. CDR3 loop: CSASWTVDGNLNTEAFF. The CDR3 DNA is TGCAGTGCTAGTTGGACGGTCGATGGGAACTTGAACACTGAAGCTTTCTTT.

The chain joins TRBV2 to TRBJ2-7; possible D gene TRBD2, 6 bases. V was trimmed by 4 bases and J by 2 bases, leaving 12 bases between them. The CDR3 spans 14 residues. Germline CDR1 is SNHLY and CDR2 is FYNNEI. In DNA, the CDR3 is TGTGCCAGCAGTGCCGCTGGGGAGGCCTACGAGCAGTACGTC. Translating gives CASSAAGEAYEQYV.

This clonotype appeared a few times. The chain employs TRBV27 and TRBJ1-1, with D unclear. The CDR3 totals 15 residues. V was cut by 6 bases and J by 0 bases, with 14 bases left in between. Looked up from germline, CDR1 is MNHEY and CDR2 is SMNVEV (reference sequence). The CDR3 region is CASSHHLGMNTEAFF. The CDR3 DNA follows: TGTGCCAGCAGCCACCACCTCGGGATGAACACTGAAGCTTTCTTT.